This record looks at one T cell receptor beta chain sequence and its context. The germline V gene encodes CDR1 SGHNT and CDR2 YENEEA. The CDR3 has 15 amino acids. Trimming at V came to 5 bases and at J to 8 bases, leaving 11 bases not matched to a gene. The PCR used 60 Vbeta and 13 Jbeta primers. Produced via immunoSEQ multiplex PCR; TCRdb's table is partial and in-frame only. Of around 210,000 clones in the sample, over 75% were seen once. This entry belongs to a study of cytomegalovirus exposure and HLA in healthy donors. The material sequenced was PBMCs. This receptor was identified in a boy between 5 and 17 years old in good health and CMV-seronegative. The chain combines TRBV11-3 with TRBJ1-2; 10 nucleotides align to TRBD1. The CDR3 sequence: CASSGRDRGPGGYTF. CDR3 nucleotide sequence: TGTGCCAGCAGCGGCCGGGACAGGGGACCTGGGGGCTACACCTTC.